The entry that follows covers one T cell receptor (beta chain) sequence. Its antigen is not known. Those patients picked for sequencing had displayed CD8+CD57+ cell expansion on flow cytometry. The diagnosis in all patients was severe acquired aplastic anemia. The sample originates from a study of CD8+CD57+ T cells in acquired aplastic anemia. Study summary: Sorted CD4+ plus CD8+ cells gave DNA averaging approximately 2.9 ug.

TCR beta VDJ and CDR3 profiling used genomic DNA as template. MiXCR was run by TCRdb on the reads, yielding one entry per CDR3 protein. This sample has 150,000 to 200,000 distinct CDR3 sequences, with just under 50% found just once. Regarding the study as a whole: Patients and controls were found to share roughly 31 CD8+ CDR3 sequences. Patient and control CD8+ Simpson's diversity was not significantly different.

Per germline, CDR1 SGHRS and CDR2 YFSETQ. The CDR3 runs 17 residues. The junction had 11 bases not matched to a gene; V was cut back by 4 bases and J by 2 bases. The sequenced sample consisted of sorted CD4+, CD8+, or CD8+CD57+ T cells (not recorded which) from PBMCs. The chain carries TRBV5-1 and TRBJ2-1, with 8 bases fitting TRBD2. The source of this sequence is a human donor with aplastic anemia. The CDR3 DNA reads TGCGCCAGCAGCCACGGGGGGGGGATGAGCCCCTACAATGAGCAGTTCTTC. Translation gives CASSHGGGMSPYNEQFF. Complete variable domain (other parts from reference TRBV5-1 and TRBJ2-1): KAGVTQTPRYLIKTRGQQVTLSCSPISGHRSVSWYQQTPGQGLQFLFEYFSETQRNKGNFPGRFSGRQFSNSRSEMNVSTLELGDSALYLCASSHGGGMSPYNEQFFGPGTRLTVL.